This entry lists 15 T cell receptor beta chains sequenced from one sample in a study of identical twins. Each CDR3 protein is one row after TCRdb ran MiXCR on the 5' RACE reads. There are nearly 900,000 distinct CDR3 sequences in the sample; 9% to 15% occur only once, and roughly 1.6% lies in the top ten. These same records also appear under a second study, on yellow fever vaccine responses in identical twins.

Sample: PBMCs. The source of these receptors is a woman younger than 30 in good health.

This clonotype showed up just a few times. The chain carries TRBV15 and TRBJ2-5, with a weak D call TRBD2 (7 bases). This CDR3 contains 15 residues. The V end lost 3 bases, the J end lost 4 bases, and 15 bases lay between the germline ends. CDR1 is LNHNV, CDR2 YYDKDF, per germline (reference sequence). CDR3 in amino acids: CATSRGGGLIETQYF. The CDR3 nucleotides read TGTGCCACCAGCAGGGGGGGGGGCTTGATAGAGACCCAGTACTTC.

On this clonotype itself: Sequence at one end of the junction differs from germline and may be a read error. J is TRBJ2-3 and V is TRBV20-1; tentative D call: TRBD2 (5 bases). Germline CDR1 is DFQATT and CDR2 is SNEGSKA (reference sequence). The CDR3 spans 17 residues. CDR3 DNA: TGCTGTGCTAGTGCTACGACGGGGAAAGCTAGCACAGATACGCAGTATTTT. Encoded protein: CCASATTGKASTDTQYF.

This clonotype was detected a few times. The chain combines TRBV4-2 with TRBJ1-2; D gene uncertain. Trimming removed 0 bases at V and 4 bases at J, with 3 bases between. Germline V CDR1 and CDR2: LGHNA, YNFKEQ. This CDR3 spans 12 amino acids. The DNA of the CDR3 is TGTGCCAGCAGCCAAGATCCCTATGGCTACACCTTC. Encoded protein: CASSQDPYGYTF.

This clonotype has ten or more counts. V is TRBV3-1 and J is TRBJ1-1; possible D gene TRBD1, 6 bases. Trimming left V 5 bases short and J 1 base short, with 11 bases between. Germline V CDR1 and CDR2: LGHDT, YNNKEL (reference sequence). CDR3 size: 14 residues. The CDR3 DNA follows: TGTGCCAGCAGCACCCAGGGGAAGAACACTGAAGCTTTCTTT. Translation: CASSTQGKNTEAFF. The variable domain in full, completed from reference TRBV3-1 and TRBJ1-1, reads DTAVSQTPKYLVTQMGNDKSIKCEQNLGHDTMYWYKQDSKKFLKIMFSYNNKELIINETVPNRFSPKSPDKAHLNLHINSLELGDSAVYFCASSTQGKNTEAFFGQGTRLTVV.

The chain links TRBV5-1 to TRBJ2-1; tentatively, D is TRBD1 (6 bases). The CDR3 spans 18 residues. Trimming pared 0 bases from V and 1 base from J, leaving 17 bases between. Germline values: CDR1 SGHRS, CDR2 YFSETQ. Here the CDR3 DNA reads TGCGCCAGCAGCTTGGTTCTCGGCAGGGGTCTTTCCTACAATGAGCAGTTCTTC. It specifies CASSLVLGRGLSYNEQFF.

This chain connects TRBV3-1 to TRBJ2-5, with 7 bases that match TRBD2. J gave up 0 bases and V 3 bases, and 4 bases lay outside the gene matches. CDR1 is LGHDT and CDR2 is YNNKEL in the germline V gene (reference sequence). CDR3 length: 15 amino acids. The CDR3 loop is CASSQAGVDQETQYF. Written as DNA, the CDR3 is TGTGCCAGCAGCCAGGCGGGGGTTGACCAAGAGACCCAGTACTTC.

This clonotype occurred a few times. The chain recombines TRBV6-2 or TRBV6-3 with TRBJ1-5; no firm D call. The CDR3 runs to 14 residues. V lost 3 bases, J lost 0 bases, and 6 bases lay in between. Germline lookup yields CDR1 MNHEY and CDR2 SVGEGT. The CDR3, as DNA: TGTGCCAGCAGTTATCTTCCTAGCAATCAGCCCCAGCATTTT. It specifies CASSYLPSNQPQHF.

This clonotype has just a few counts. Here the CDR3 DNA reads TGTGCCAGCAGTTTTTGGCGGGTTACCTACAATGAGCAGTTCTTC. Protein sequence: CASSFWRVTYNEQFF. This chain joins TRBV12-3 or TRBV12-4 and TRBJ2-1, with D tentatively TRBD2 (5 bases). V lost 3 bases to trimming and J lost 2 bases, with 11 bases between them. This CDR3 region has 15 residues.

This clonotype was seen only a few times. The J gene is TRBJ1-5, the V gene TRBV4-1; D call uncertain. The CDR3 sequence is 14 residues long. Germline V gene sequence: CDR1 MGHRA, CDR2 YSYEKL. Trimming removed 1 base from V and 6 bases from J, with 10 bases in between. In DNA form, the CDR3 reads TGCGCCAGCAGCCAAGTCCTCCCGGGTCAGCCCCAGCATTTT. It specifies CASSQVLPGQPQHF.

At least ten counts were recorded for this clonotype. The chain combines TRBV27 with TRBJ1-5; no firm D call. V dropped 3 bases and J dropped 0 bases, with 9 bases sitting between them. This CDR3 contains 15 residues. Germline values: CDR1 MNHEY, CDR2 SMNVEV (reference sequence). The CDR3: CASSLGVNSNQPQHF. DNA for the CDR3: TGTGCCAGCAGTTTGGGAGTGAATAGCAATCAGCCCCAGCATTTT.

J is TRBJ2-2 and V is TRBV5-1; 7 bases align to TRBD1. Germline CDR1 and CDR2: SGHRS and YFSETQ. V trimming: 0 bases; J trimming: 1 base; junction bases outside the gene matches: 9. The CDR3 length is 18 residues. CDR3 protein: CASSLEALQGRNTGELFF. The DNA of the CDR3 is TGCGCCAGCAGCTTGGAGGCCCTACAGGGGCGGAACACCGGGGAGCTGTTTTTT.

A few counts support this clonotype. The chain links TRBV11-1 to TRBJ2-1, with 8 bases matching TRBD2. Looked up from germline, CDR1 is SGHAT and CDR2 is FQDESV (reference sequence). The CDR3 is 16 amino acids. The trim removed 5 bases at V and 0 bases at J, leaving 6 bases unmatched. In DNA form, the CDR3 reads TGTGCCAGCAGCGGGCTTAGCGGGAACTCCTACAATGAGCAGTTCTTC. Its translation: CASSGLSGNSYNEQFF.

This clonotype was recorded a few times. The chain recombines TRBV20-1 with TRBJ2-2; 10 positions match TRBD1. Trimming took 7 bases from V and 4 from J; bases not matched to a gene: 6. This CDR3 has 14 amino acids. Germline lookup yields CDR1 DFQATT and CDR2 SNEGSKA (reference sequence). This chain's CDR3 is CSGSGTGVTGELFF. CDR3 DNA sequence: TGCAGTGGATCCGGGACAGGGGTCACCGGGGAGCTGTTTTTT.

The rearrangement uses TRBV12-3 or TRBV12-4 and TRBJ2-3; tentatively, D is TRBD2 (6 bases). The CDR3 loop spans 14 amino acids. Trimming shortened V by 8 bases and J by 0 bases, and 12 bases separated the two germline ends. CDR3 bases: TGTGCCAGCGGCAGCGGGCCTAGCACAGATACGCAGTATTTT. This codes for CASGSGPSTDTQYF.

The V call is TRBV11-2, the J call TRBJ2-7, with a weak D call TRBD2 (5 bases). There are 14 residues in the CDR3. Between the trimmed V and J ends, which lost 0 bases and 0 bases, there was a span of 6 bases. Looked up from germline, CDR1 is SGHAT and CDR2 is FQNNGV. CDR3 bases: TGTGCCAGCAGCTTAGAAGACTACTCCTACGAGCAGTACTTC. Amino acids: CASSLEDYSYEQYF.